This TCR beta chain stems from a study of technical replicates of blood from several donors. J was trimmed by 9 bases and V by 5 bases; bases with no gene match: 3. The CDR3 length is 14 residues. The germline V gene has CDR1 SGHVS and CDR2 FNYEAQ. Profiled with immunoSEQ multiplex PCR; TCRdb holds only in-frame clones, not every one. The sample yields roughly 62,000 clones, around 91% seen once. The V and J genes are TRBV7-6 and TRBJ2-1; 14 nucleotides line up with TRBD2. Sequencing was performed on PBMCs. This clonotype was obtained from a human donor in good health. Some clones in this sample may be carry-over from other donors' samples. CDR3 sequence reads: CASSPGLAGAEQFF. In DNA, the CDR3 is TGTGCCAGCAGCCCGGGACTAGCGGGGGCTGAGCAGTTCTTC.